This is a list of T cell receptor beta chains from one sample in a study of blood T cell repertoires in COVID-19. TCRdb's table, derived via immunoSEQ multiplex PCR, lists solely in-frame clones and lacks some. There are around 99,000 clones in the sample; 80% occur only once, and 7.5% to 9.5% lies in the top ten. The sequenced sample was peripheral blood. The source of these receptors is a man in his forties or fifties who had recovered from COVID-19. Each CDR3 is given with its conserved first and last residue. Fields, in order: J gene, D gene, CDR3 length, V gene, CDR3 protein. A D gene is named only where the DNA matches it firmly.

J: TRBJ1-2
D: TRBD1
length: 14
V: TRBV19
CDR3: CASSLGQGNYGYTF

J: TRBJ2-7
D: TRBD1
length: 14
V: TRBV5-5
CDR3: CASGRDRGHYEQYF

J: TRBJ1-2
D: -
length: 13
V: TRBV19
CDR3: CASSIPQVYGYTF

J: TRBJ2-7
D: -
length: 12
V: TRBV5-6
CDR3: CASSFSLRGKDF

J: TRBJ1-6
D: -
length: 16
V: TRBV7-9
CDR3: CASSLGPGAPNSPLHF

J: TRBJ1-2
D: -
length: 14
V: TRBV3-1/TRBV3-2
CDR3: CASSQGAANYGYTF

J: TRBJ1-2
D: TRBD1
length: 14
V: TRBV4-1
CDR3: CASSQDRGPYGYTF

J: TRBJ1-5
D: -
length: 15
V: TRBV18
CDR3: CASSPGGDSNQPQHF

J: TRBJ1-2
D: TRBD1
length: 16
V: TRBV4-2
CDR3: CASSQAPDRVDPGYTF

J: TRBJ2-1
D: -
length: 15
V: TRBV18
CDR3: CASSPTGGLVNEQFF

J: TRBJ1-1
D: -
length: 14
V: TRBV25-1
CDR3: CASSLAGPNTEAFF

J: TRBJ1-3
D: -
length: 13
V: TRBV6-4
CDR3: CASSAGSGNTIYF

J: TRBJ1-1
D: -
length: 14
V: TRBV3-1/TRBV3-2
CDR3: CASSQGLGGSEAFF

J: TRBJ2-3
D: -
length: 12
V: TRBV7-3
CDR3: CASSDGKDTQYF

J: TRBJ1-3
D: TRBD1
length: 16
V: TRBV6-1
CDR3: CASSGTGSRVGNTIYF

J: TRBJ2-7
D: -
length: 16
V: TRBV7-9
CDR3: CASSTPSEPLWYEQYF

J: TRBJ1-2
D: -
length: 13
V: TRBV14
CDR3: CASSHQGYYGYTF